Listed below are T cell receptor beta chains from one sample, sequenced in a study of OX40 agonist ivuxolimab in advanced cancers. Profiling relied on immunoSEQ multiplex PCR, and the TCRdb table lists in-frame clones only, not all of them. The data contain about 90,000 clones, approximately 91% of them singletons. Specimen: CD4+ or CD8+ T cells sorted from blood, collected in a trial of the OX40 agonist ivuxolimab. These receptors originate from an adult with an advanced solid tumor such as melanoma, head and neck, liver or kidney cancer. CDR3s include the opening cysteine and the closing phenylalanine or tryptophan. The order of the fields is V gene, clone size, D gene, J gene, CDR3 protein, CDR3 DNA. The D gene is left open where the match is weak. Size is omitted from some rows. Given values are once, few, many or a class for expanded clones.

>TRBV7-2|NA|NA|TRBJ1-1
CASSLTIPNTEAFF
TGTGCCAGCAGCTTGACAATTCCGAACACTGAAGCTTTCTTT
>TRBV5-1|once|NA|TRBJ2-3
CASSLVAMQAGTQYF
TGCGCCAGCAGCTTGGTGGCGATGCAGGCAGGTACGCAGTATTTT
>TRBV5-1|NA|NA|TRBJ1-1
CASSLGGGNTEAFF
TGCGCCAGCAGCTTGGGTGGGGGGAACACTGAAGCTTTCTTT
>TRBV9|NA|TRBD1|TRBJ1-5
CASSEGTGISNQPQHF
TGTGCCAGCAGCGAGGGGACAGGGATAAGCAATCAGCCCCAGCATTTT
>TRBV15|NA|NA|TRBJ2-2
CATSNPGRGVVGELFF
TGTGCCACCAGCAACCCCGGCCGCGGGGTTGTCGGGGAGCTGTTTTTT
>TRBV21-1|NA|NA|TRBJ2-1
CAKQALLQFF
TGTGCCAAGCAGGCCCTCCTCCAGTTCTTC
>TRBV11-2|NA|TRBD1|TRBJ2-2
CASSLWTGATGELFF
TGTGCCAGCAGCTTATGGACAGGGGCCACCGGGGAGCTGTTTTTT
>TRBV2|once|TRBD1|TRBJ2-2
CASRPDRAGELFF
TGTGCCAGCAGACCCGACAGGGCCGGGGAGCTGTTTTTT
>TRBV4-2|NA|NA|TRBJ1-3
CASSQVSREAGNTIYF
TGTGCCAGCAGCCAAGTTTCACGTGAGGCTGGAAACACCATATATTTT
>TRBV10-2|NA|NA|TRBJ2-7
CASSPTGGQQYF
TGCGCCAGCAGTCCAACTGGGGGACAGCAGTACTTC
>TRBV6-6|few|TRBD1|TRBJ1-4
CASSTGGRNEKLFF
TGTGCCAGCAGTACAGGGGGACGTAATGAAAAACTGTTTTTT
>TRBV7-2|NA|TRBD2|TRBJ2-7
CASSPPVAGGIHEQYF
TGTGCCAGCAGCCCCCCGGTAGCGGGAGGGATCCACGAGCAGTACTTC
>TRBV5-4|NA|TRBD1|TRBJ2-7
CASSPRGREQYF
TGTGCCAGCAGCCCCAGGGGGCGGGAGCAGTACTTC
>TRBV28|NA|NA|TRBJ2-1
CASSSGLYEQFF
TGTGCCAGCAGTTCCGGGTTGTATGAGCAGTTCTTC
>TRBV6-1|NA|TRBD2|TRBJ2-7
CASSEEGLAGGGYEQYF
TGTGCCAGCAGTGAAGAAGGGCTAGCGGGAGGTGGCTACGAGCAGTACTTC
>TRBV7-8|NA|NA|TRBJ2-1
CASSQWANSYNEQFF
TGTGCCAGCAGCCAGTGGGCGAACTCCTACAATGAGCAGTTCTTC
>TRBV7-2|NA|TRBD1|TRBJ2-5
CASKTGLTGGGETQYF
TGTGCCAGCAAAACTGGGCTCACAGGGGGCGGCGAGACCCAGTACTTC
>TRBV30|NA|TRBD2|TRBJ2-7
CAWSDGLAVYEQYF
TGTGCCTGGAGTGATGGACTAGCGGTCTACGAGCAGTACTTC
>TRBV11-2|NA|TRBD2|TRBJ2-7
CASSFRSSGSGEQYF
TGTGCCAGCAGCTTTCGGTCTAGCGGGAGTGGCGAGCAGTACTTC
>TRBV2|NA|NA|TRBJ2-1
CASGTPGGYNEQFF
TGTGCCAGCGGGACTCCCGGCGGGTACAATGAGCAGTTCTTC
>TRBV6-6|NA|TRBD1|TRBJ1-2
CASSPTGIHGYTF
TGTGCCAGCAGTCCGACAGGGATTCATGGCTACACCTTC
>TRBV11-3|once|TRBD2|TRBJ2-1
CASSPLAGPYNEQFF
TGTGCCAGCAGCCCACTAGCGGGACCTTACAATGAGCAGTTCTTC
>TRBV11-2|NA|NA|TRBJ2-1
CASSLNPDRYNEQFF
TGTGCCAGCAGCTTAAATCCCGACAGATACAATGAGCAGTTCTTC
>TRBV5-1|NA|NA|TRBJ2-1
CASSRGASYNEQFF
TGCGCCAGCAGCCGGGGGGCCTCCTACAATGAGCAGTTCTTC
>TRBV6-1|NA|NA|TRBJ1-2
CASSPYFGDLGYTF
TGTGCCAGCAGTCCCTATTTCGGGGATCTTGGCTACACCTTC
>TRBV11-3|NA|NA|TRBJ2-5
CASSLGLGGLETQYF
TGTGCCAGCAGCTTAGGTCTGGGGGGTCTGGAGACCCAGTACTTC
>TRBV7-3|NA|TRBD2|TRBJ2-7
CASSLRAGGNYEQYF
TGTGCCAGCAGCTTAAGGGCGGGAGGGAATTACGAGCAGTACTTC
>TRBV5-4|NA|TRBD1|TRBJ2-7
CASSYGGQGSYEQYF
TGTGCCAGCAGCTACGGAGGACAGGGATCCTACGAGCAGTACTTC
>TRBV5-1|NA|NA|TRBJ2-1
CASSLDGLGKGNEQFF
TGCGCCAGCAGCTTGGACGGACTGGGGAAGGGAAATGAGCAGTTCTTC
>TRBV7-9|NA|NA|TRBJ2-7
CASSLPSGGIYEQYF
TGTGCCAGCAGCTTACCTAGTGGGGGGATCTACGAGCAGTACTTC
>TRBV4-1|NA|NA|TRBJ1-1
CASSQDPTDNTEAFF
TGCGCCAGCAGCCAAGACCCCACAGACAACACTGAAGCTTTCTTT
>TRBV11-2|NA|TRBD2|TRBJ2-1
CASSLGASGGYYNEQFF
TGTGCCAGCAGCTTAGGGGCTAGCGGGGGATACTACAATGAGCAGTTCTTC
>TRBV7-2|NA|NA|TRBJ2-2
CASSLIASTNTGELFF
TGTGCCAGCAGCTTAATAGCCAGCACGAACACCGGGGAGCTGTTTTTT
>TRBV5-6|NA|NA|TRBJ2-7
CASSLGPGEVYEQYF
TGTGCCAGCAGCTTGGGTCCAGGGGAGGTATACGAGCAGTACTTC
>TRBV5-6|NA|TRBD2|TRBJ2-3
CASSSIGLAGSDTQYF
TGTGCCAGCAGCTCAATCGGACTAGCGGGATCGGATACGCAGTATTTT
>TRBV10-2|NA|NA|TRBJ2-7
CASRHSYEQYF
TGCGCCAGCAGACACAGCTACGAGCAGTACTTC
>TRBV18|NA|TRBD2|TRBJ2-1
CASSPPPGTRSYNEQFF
TGTGCCAGCTCACCACCCCCGGGGACTAGGTCTTACAATGAGCAGTTCTTC
>TRBV19|NA|NA|TRBJ2-5
CASSNGIQETQYF
TGTGCCAGTAGTAACGGGATCCAAGAGACCCAGTACTTC
>TRBV19|NA|NA|TRBJ1-5
CASSISEVSNQPQHF
TGTGCCAGTAGTATATCGGAGGTTAGCAATCAGCCCCAGCATTTT
>TRBV11-2|NA|NA|TRBJ1-5
CASSLEQGISQPQHF
TGTGCCAGCAGCTTAGAGCAGGGAATCAGTCAGCCCCAGCATTTT
>TRBV7-8|NA|NA|TRBJ1-3
CASTPALGNTIYF
TGTGCCAGCACCCCCGCCCTTGGAAACACCATATATTTT
>TRBV7-2|NA|TRBD2|TRBJ2-5
CASSVRAGGSETQYF
TGTGCCAGCAGCGTCAGGGCGGGCGGGAGTGAGACCCAGTACTTC
>TRBV15|NA|TRBD1|TRBJ2-7
CATGRDRGPYEQYF
TGTGCCACCGGCCGGGACAGGGGTCCCTACGAGCAGTACTTC
>TRBV7-9|NA|NA|TRBJ2-2
CASSWDNSNTGELFF
TGTGCCAGCAGCTGGGACAACTCGAACACCGGGGAGCTGTTTTTT
>TRBV4-1|NA|NA|TRBJ1-2
CASSQDPGRNYNYGYTF
TGCGCCAGCAGCCAAGATCCCGGACGGAACTATAACTATGGCTACACCTTC
>TRBV19|NA|NA|TRBJ1-1
CASSRMIATEAFF
TGTGCCAGTAGTAGGATGATTGCCACTGAAGCTTTCTTT
>TRBV7-9|NA|NA|TRBJ2-5
CASSLAAGTQETQYF
TGTGCCAGCAGCTTAGCGGCAGGAACCCAAGAGACCCAGTACTTC
>TRBV27|NA|TRBD2|TRBJ2-7
CASSRREGLEQYF
TGTGCCAGCAGTAGGCGGGAGGGCCTCGAGCAGTACTTC
>TRBV18|NA|NA|TRBJ2-2
CASSLWTENTGELFF
TGTGCCAGCTCACTATGGACGGAAAACACCGGGGAGCTGTTTTTT
>TRBV7-3|NA|TRBD1|TRBJ2-5
CASSLAGGQETQYF
TGTGCCAGCAGCTTAGCAGGGGGCCAAGAGACCCAGTACTTC
>TRBV28|few|NA|TRBJ1-5
CASSRTDQPQHF
TGTGCCAGCAGCCGCACGGATCAGCCCCAGCATTTT